A single sample is the source of the 32 T cell receptor beta chains below, sequenced in a study of T cell responses to AZD1222 COVID-19 vaccine. Clones were read by immunoSEQ multiplex PCR, and TCRdb kept only the in-frame ones, dropping some. The sample yields 150,000 to 200,000 clones, over 90% seen once. Specimen: peripheral blood, collected on day 0 of AZD1222 vaccination. The receptors were sampled from an adult in good health.

The chain uses TRBV6-5 and TRBJ1-1; 9 bases line up with TRBD1. The CDR3 consists of 15 residues. CDR1 and CDR2 (germline): MNHEY, SVGAGI. J lost 1 base, V lost 0 bases, and 0 bases had no gene match. This chain's CDR3 is CASSYSDRGNTEAFF. The CDR3 DNA sequence: TGTGCCAGCAGTTACTCGGACAGGGGGAACACTGAAGCTTTCTTT.

This chain links TRBV5-1 with TRBJ1-2; D not resolved. Germline CDR1 is SGHRS and CDR2 is YFSETQ. The CDR3 consists of 14 residues. V was clipped by 1 base and J by 4 bases, with 11 bases between them. The CDR3 here is CASSLREGGYGYTF. CDR3 bases: TGCGCCAGCAGCTTGAGGGAGGGTGGCTATGGCTACACCTTC.

V gene TRBV5-6 combines with J gene TRBJ2-7; D is uncertain. The CDR3 has 14 amino acids. Trimming removed 4 bases from V and 6 bases from J, with 17 bases in between. Germline V lookup: CDR1 SGHDT, CDR2 YYEEEE. DNA for the CDR3: TGTGCCAGCAGCCTTACAGACGGACGATCCGAGCAGTACTTC. Its translation: CASSLTDGRSEQYF.

This clone was recorded only once. The V gene is TRBV19, the J gene TRBJ1-2; D ambiguous. Germline CDR1 reads LNHDA; CDR2 reads SQIVND (reference sequence). The V end was cut by 3 bases, the J end by 3 bases, with 8 bases between. This CDR3 has 13 residues. Here the CDR3 DNA reads TGTGCCAGTAGTATTGACAAATACTATGGCTACACCTTC. Encoded protein: CASSIDKYYGYTF.

The V and J genes are TRBV27 and TRBJ2-1; D might be TRBD2 (5 bases). From germline, CDR1 is MNHEY and CDR2 SMNVEV (reference sequence). Trimming shortened V by 2 bases and J by 9 bases, and 11 bases separated the two germline ends. The CDR3 sequence is 13 residues long. This CDR3 is CASSLLYRGEQFF. The CDR3, as DNA: TGTGCCAGCAGTTTACTATATCGGGGTGAGCAGTTCTTC.

The sample holds one count of this clone. The V gene is TRBV11-1, the J gene TRBJ2-7; 8 nucleotides line up with TRBD2. J gave up 3 bases and V 1 base, and 5 bases lay outside the gene matches. The CDR3 extends over 15 amino acids. Germline-derived CDR1 and CDR2 are SGHAT and FQDESV (reference sequence). The CDR3 DNA is TGTGCCAGCAGCTTAGAGCCCAGCGGGAGCTACGAGCAGTACTTC. This encodes CASSLEPSGSYEQYF.

This clone was recorded only once. This chain links TRBV12-3 or TRBV12-4 with TRBJ2-3; either TRBD1 or TRBD2 may fit D (5 bases each). Between the trimmed V and J ends, which lost 5 bases and 5 bases, there was a span of 11 bases. The CDR3 is 13 amino acids. DNA for the CDR3: TGTGCCAGCAGTCTATGGGGGAGAGATACGCAGTATTTT. The encoded protein is CASSLWGRDTQYF.

This rearrangement joins TRBV28 to TRBJ1-5; 9 bases align to TRBD1. Looked up from germline, CDR1 is MDHEN and CDR2 is SYDVKM. The ends lost 5 bases at V and 3 bases at J; junction bases unmatched: 11. The CDR3 loop spans 17 amino acids. Here the CDR3 reads CASSPLGTGLINQPQHF. The CDR3 DNA is TGTGCCAGCAGTCCCCTAGGGACAGGGTTAATCAATCAGCCCCAGCATTTT.

The V gene is TRBV7-3, the J gene TRBJ2-1; no clear D gene. Germline V gene sequence: CDR1 SGHTA, CDR2 FQGTGA. The germline V and J ends were trimmed by 4 bases and 7 bases, with 11 bases remaining between them. This CDR3 contains 13 residues. This CDR3 is CASSSLSRNEQFF. The DNA for the CDR3 is TGTGCCAGCAGCTCCTTGTCGAGGAATGAGCAGTTCTTC.

This clone was recorded only once. The chain is built from TRBV5-4 and TRBJ2-7; TRBD2 matches 7 bases. Germline values: CDR1 SGHNT, CDR2 YYREEE (reference sequence). V lost 0 bases, J lost 6 bases, and 15 bases stayed unmatched. CDR3 length equals 17 residues. The CDR3 DNA reads TGTGCCAGCAGCTTGGCGGGAGCGGGAACGCCTTCGGTCGAGCAGTACTTC. Its protein product is CASSLAGAGTPSVEQYF.

The chain carries TRBV11-3 and TRBJ2-7, with 8 bases matching TRBD1. This CDR3 is built from 14 residues. Germline lookup yields CDR1 SGHNT and CDR2 YENEEA. The junction had 9 bases not matched to a gene; V was cut back by 5 bases and J by 6 bases. CDR3 DNA: TGTGCCAGCAGCCCGCCGGGACAGGTACGCGAGCAGTACTTC. The encoded protein is CASSPPGQVREQYF.

CDR3 sequence reads: CSGGQTLWDTEAFF. CDR3 nucleotide sequence: TGCAGTGGGGGACAGACCCTGTGGGACACTGAAGCTTTCTTT. This rearrangement joins TRBV29-1 to TRBJ1-1; 7 nucleotides line up with TRBD1. CDR1 is SQVTM, CDR2 ANQGSEA, per germline. This CDR3 is built from 14 residues.

The rearrangement links TRBV21-1 to TRBJ2-7; the table gives TRBD2 as D, unverified against the DNA. TRBV21-1 is a recognized pseudogene. CDR3 length: 20 amino acids. CDR3 nucleotides: TGTGCCAGCAGCAAAGGGGAGTTTGGGACTAGCGGGAGGATAACCTACGAGCAGTACTTC. Encoded protein: CASSKGEFGTSGRITYEQYF.

V gene TRBV18 combines with J gene TRBJ2-1; perhaps D is TRBD1 or TRBD2 (6 bases each). Trimming took off 5 bases at V and 8 bases at J, with 19 bases between the two ends. The CDR3 is 15 residues long. CDR1 and CDR2 from the germline V gene are KGHSH and LQKENI. The CDR3, as DNA: TGTGCCAGCTCATGGGGGGCCGGCCAGGCAGATGAGCAGTTCTTC. Encoded protein: CASSWGAGQADEQFF.

J is TRBJ1-5 and V is TRBV16; the match to TRBD1 covers 8 bases. CDR3 length: 15 residues. Trimming cost V 0 bases and J 4 bases; bases outside gene matches: 2. Germline CDR1 KGHSY, CDR2 FQNENV. This CDR3 is CASSQSGQVNQPQHF. CDR3 DNA sequence: TGTGCCAGCAGCCAATCGGGACAGGTTAATCAGCCCCAGCATTTT.

The chain couples TRBV30 to TRBJ1-2; D may be TRBD1 (6 bases). This CDR3 contains 15 residues. Germline-derived CDR1 and CDR2 are GTSNPN and SVGIG (reference sequence). V gave up 1 base and J gave up 2 bases, with 14 bases separating them. CDR3 residues: CAWSGAGASNYGYTF. The CDR3 DNA reads TGTGCCTGGAGTGGAGCGGGGGCTTCCAACTATGGCTACACCTTC.

Only one count was recorded for this clone. The chain uses TRBV21-1 and TRBJ1-3; TRBD1 reflects the table's D call only, with no check against the DNA. TRBV21-1 is termed a pseudogene. The CDR3 runs to 17 residues. The CDR3 spells CASSKVPGTVNGNTIYF. The CDR3 region has the DNA TGTGCCAGCAGCAAAGTGCCCGGGACAGTGAATGGAAACACCATATATTTT.

This rearrangement joins TRBV7-3 to TRBJ1-6, with 12 bases lining up with TRBD1. Per the germline V gene, CDR1 is SGHTA and CDR2 is FQGTGA. The V and J ends lost 2 bases and 9 bases, in that order; junction bases with no gene match: 2. This CDR3 is built from 15 residues. CDR3 sequence: CASSLGDRGRSPLHF. Written as DNA, the CDR3 is TGTGCCAGCAGCTTAGGGGACAGGGGGCGTTCACCCCTCCACTTT.

The chain has TRBV12-3 or TRBV12-4 and TRBJ2-5; D unclear. V was shortened by 3 bases and J by 3 bases, with 8 bases between the two germline ends. This CDR3 is built from 13 residues. This chain's CDR3 is CASSFGRKETQYF. The CDR3, as DNA: TGTGCCAGCAGTTTTGGGCGAAAAGAGACCCAGTACTTC.

The sample holds one count of this clone. The J gene is TRBJ2-7, the V gene TRBV27, with 11 bases that match TRBD1. CDR3 size: 16 residues. The J segment lost 3 bases and the V segment lost 6 bases, leaving 10 bases of the junction unmatched. Germline V gene sequence: CDR1 MNHEY, CDR2 SMNVEV (reference sequence). The CDR3 region is CASRPPAGTGGYEQYF. CDR3 DNA sequence: TGTGCCAGCAGACCCCCTGCCGGGACAGGGGGCTACGAGCAGTACTTC.

This chain joins TRBV14 and TRBJ2-3; D is unresolved. The CDR3 extends over 14 amino acids. Between the trimmed V and J ends, which lost 0 bases and 5 bases, there was a span of 9 bases. Germline CDR1 and CDR2: SGHDN and FVKESK. DNA of the CDR3: TGTGCCAGCAGCCAAGATCATCAAGGAGATACGCAGTATTTT. Its protein product is CASSQDHQGDTQYF.

The chain has TRBV27 and TRBJ2-2; the D call may be TRBD1 or TRBD2 (5 bases each). The CDR3 length is 16 residues. CDR1 is MNHEY, CDR2 SMNVEV, per germline (reference sequence). The V gene lost 4 bases and the J gene lost 5 bases, with 17 bases spanning the gap. CDR3 loop: CASSSPRQGRTGELFF. As DNA, the CDR3 is TGTGCCAGCAGTTCCCCCCGCCAGGGACGGACCGGGGAGCTGTTTTTT.

This chain joins TRBV11-2 and TRBJ2-1; 9 bases line up with TRBD1. The J segment lost 4 bases and the V segment lost 5 bases, leaving 9 bases of the junction unmatched. The CDR3 is made up of 16 amino acids. Germline CDR1 reads SGHAT; CDR2 reads FQNNGV. CDR3 DNA sequence: TGTGCCAGCAGCCGAATACAGGGGGCCCAGTACAATGAGCAGTTCTTC. Protein product: CASSRIQGAQYNEQFF.

Notes on this clone: A read error may produce the germline difference seen at one junction end. This chain joins TRBV13 and TRBJ1-2; the match to TRBD1 covers 7 bases. CDR1 PRHDT and CDR2 FYEKMQ come from the germline V gene (reference sequence). The CDR3 covers 15 residues. The CDR3 DNA follows: TGTGCCAGCAGCCTAGGGGACAGCAGTAACTATGGCTACACCTTC. Its translation is CASSLGDSSNYGYTF. The full variable domain, rest sourced from reference TRBV13 and TRBJ1-2, is AAGVIQSPRHLIKEKRETATLKCYPIPRHDTVYWYQQGPGQDPQFLISFYEKMQSDKGSIPDRFSAQQFSDYHSELNMSSLELGDSALYFCASSLGDSSNYGYTFGSGTRLTVV.

The CDR3 sequence: CASSLGTSNQPQHF. The CDR3 DNA follows: TGCGCCAGCAGCTTGGGGACTAGCAATCAGCCCCAGCATTTT. The chain employs TRBV5-1 and TRBJ1-5, with D unclear. CDR3 length equals 14 residues. Germline V CDR1 and CDR2: SGHRS, YFSETQ. V dropped 0 bases and J dropped 0 bases, with 4 bases sitting between them.

The chain couples TRBV2 to TRBJ2-7; the match to TRBD2 covers 11 bases. This CDR3 is built from 15 residues. V lost 6 bases, J lost 4 bases, and 8 bases stayed unmatched. Germline V gives CDR1 SNHLY, CDR2 FYNNEI. CDR3 in DNA: TGTGCCAGCAGCCTAACTAGCGGGGGAATTTACGAGCAGTACTTC. Translated: CASSLTSGGIYEQYF.

The V gene is TRBV5-1, the J gene TRBJ2-7, with D possibly TRBD1 on 6 matching bases. The CDR3 covers 15 residues. V was clipped by 4 bases and J by 2 bases, with 16 bases between them. Germline CDR1 is SGHRS and CDR2 is YFSETQ. CDR3 bases: TGCGCCAGCAGCGACCTGGGGGCCCCAACCTACGAGCAGTACTTC. Protein: CASSDLGAPTYEQYF. The full variable domain, its missing parts supplied by reference TRBV5-1 and TRBJ2-7, is KAGVTQTPRYLIKTRGQQVTLSCSPISGHRSVSWYQQTPGQGLQFLFEYFSETQRNKGNFPGRFSGRQFSNSRSEMNVSTLELGDSALYLCASSDLGAPTYEQYFGPGTRLTVT.

The chain is built from TRBV29-1 and TRBJ2-7, with 9 positions matching TRBD1. The germline gives CDR1 SQVTM, CDR2 ANQGSEA. The CDR3 has 12 residues. V shed 8 bases and J 7 bases; nucleotides not matched to a gene: 9. The CDR3 sequence: CSTSGTGREQYF. CDR3 nucleotide sequence: TGCAGCACATCCGGGACAGGGAGGGAGCAGTACTTC.

This chain connects TRBV18 to TRBJ1-6, with D perhaps TRBD1 (5 bases). V was trimmed by 5 bases and J by 5 bases, leaving 19 bases between them. The CDR3 is 17 amino acids. Looked up from germline, CDR1 is KGHSH and CDR2 is LQKENI. CDR3 DNA sequence: TGTGCCAGCTCAGGGCAGGGTGGTATCCCGGATAATTCACCCCTCCACTTT. Translated: CASSGQGGIPDNSPLHF. Combining the CDR3 with reference TRBV18 and TRBJ1-6 gives the whole variable domain NAGVMQNPRHLVRRRGQEARLRCSPMKGHSHVYWYRQLPEEGLKFMVYLQKENIIDESGMPKERFSAEFPKEGPSILRIQQVVRGDSAAYFCASSGQGGIPDNSPLHFGNGTRLTVT.

V gene TRBV2 combines with J gene TRBJ1-1; possibly TRBD1 for D (6 bases). The germline gives CDR1 SNHLY, CDR2 FYNNEI. The CDR3 contains 14 residues. Trimming shortened V by 5 bases and J by 2 bases, and 12 bases separated the two germline ends. The CDR3 sequence is CASSSSGTNTEAFF. As DNA, the CDR3 is TGTGCCAGCAGTAGCTCCGGGACAAACACTGAAGCTTTCTTT.

V gene TRBV5-6 combines with J gene TRBJ2-3, with TRBD2 matching over 7 bases. There are 14 residues in the CDR3. The germline V gene encodes CDR1 SGHDT and CDR2 YYEEEE. J was trimmed by 2 bases and V by 4 bases; bases with no gene match: 4. CDR3 in amino acids: CASSLGGPTDTQYF. For the CDR3, the DNA is TGTGCCAGCAGCCTGGGAGGGCCCACAGATACGCAGTATTTT.

The V call is TRBV5-1, the J call TRBJ1-4; D ambiguous. Germline-derived CDR1 and CDR2 are SGHRS and YFSETQ. Trimming removed 0 bases from V and 6 bases from J, with 9 bases in between. This CDR3 has 14 residues. The CDR3 reads CASSLEGGHEKLFF. The CDR3 nucleotides are TGCGCCAGCAGCTTGGAGGGTGGCCATGAAAAACTGTTTTTT.